A selection of T cell receptor beta chains follows, all from one sample in a study of blood T cell repertoires in COVID-19. Measured with immunoSEQ multiplex PCR; TCRdb has only the in-frame clones, and not every one. Among tens of thousands of clones, 70% to 90% were seen once, and the ten largest hold roughly 15%. The sample taken for sequencing was peripheral blood. All receptors come from a human donor in a cohort sampled during active COVID-19. CDR3s include the opening cysteine and the closing phenylalanine or tryptophan. A D gene is named only where the DNA matches it firmly. A clone size is listed for some rows: how often the clone was seen (once, few, many), or a class if it is expanded.

d_call: TRBD2
clone_size: NA
v_call: TRBV7-3
j_call: TRBJ2-5
cdr3_nt: TGTGCCAGCAGTTCAGGACTAGCGGGGGGCGGAGAGACCCAGTACTTC
cdr3_aa: CASSSGLAGGGETQYF

d_call: NA
clone_size: NA
v_call: TRBV19
j_call: TRBJ1-2
cdr3_nt: TGTGCCAGTAGGTTCCGGTCAGGGGCTTCGACCTCCTATGGCTACACCTTC
cdr3_aa: CASRFRSGASTSYGYTF

d_call: NA
clone_size: NA
v_call: TRBV19
j_call: TRBJ1-1
cdr3_nt: TGTGCCAGTAGAACTGGCGGTTTGAACACTGAAGCTTTCTTT
cdr3_aa: CASRTGGLNTEAFF

d_call: NA
clone_size: NA
v_call: TRBV27
j_call: TRBJ2-3
cdr3_nt: TGTGCCAGTCAAGACCAGGCGCTGATCACAGATACGCAGTATTTT
cdr3_aa: CASQDQALITDTQYF

d_call: NA
clone_size: NA
v_call: TRBV10-3
j_call: TRBJ1-2
cdr3_nt: TGTGCCATCAGTGAAACAGATATCTATGGCTACACCTTC
cdr3_aa: CAISETDIYGYTF

d_call: NA
clone_size: NA
v_call: TRBV7-9
j_call: TRBJ1-1
cdr3_nt: TGTGCCAGCAGGGAGGGGATGAACACTGAAGCTTTCTTT
cdr3_aa: CASREGMNTEAFF

d_call: TRBD1
clone_size: NA
v_call: TRBV9
j_call: TRBJ1-3
cdr3_nt: TGTGCCAGCAGCGACGGGACAGCCACCACAATCTCTGGAAACACCATATATTTT
cdr3_aa: CASSDGTATTISGNTIYF

d_call: NA
clone_size: NA
v_call: TRBV28
j_call: TRBJ2-7
cdr3_nt: TGTGCCAGCAGTACAGGGAACTACGAGCAGTACTTC
cdr3_aa: CASSTGNYEQYF

d_call: NA
clone_size: NA
v_call: TRBV30
j_call: TRBJ2-7
cdr3_nt: TGTGCCTGGAGTGGGGGGAGGCGCAGCTCCTACGAGCAGTACTTC
cdr3_aa: CAWSGGRRSSYEQYF

d_call: NA
clone_size: NA
v_call: TRBV7-2
j_call: TRBJ1-4
cdr3_nt: TGTGCCAGCAGCCCAAACTCCCCGCGGGCTAATGAAAAACTGTTTTTT
cdr3_aa: CASSPNSPRANEKLFF

d_call: TRBD2
clone_size: NA
v_call: TRBV7-6
j_call: TRBJ2-3
cdr3_nt: TGTGCCAGCAGCCTTAGCGGGGGGGCTCCCGATACGCAGTATTTT
cdr3_aa: CASSLSGGAPDTQYF

d_call: NA
clone_size: NA
v_call: TRBV6-1
j_call: TRBJ2-4
cdr3_nt: TGTGCCAGCAGTGAACGGGGACTCGCCTCGTACTTC
cdr3_aa: CASSERGLASYF

d_call: TRBD1
clone_size: NA
v_call: TRBV18
j_call: TRBJ2-1
cdr3_nt: TGTGCCAGCTCACCAGACAGGGCCTCCAATGAGCAGTTCTTC
cdr3_aa: CASSPDRASNEQFF

d_call: NA
clone_size: once
v_call: TRBV14
j_call: TRBJ2-7
cdr3_nt: TGTGCCAGCAGCCAAGGCCCTGCCAGTACCTACGAGCAGTACTTC
cdr3_aa: CASSQGPASTYEQYF

d_call: TRBD1
clone_size: NA
v_call: TRBV2
j_call: TRBJ2-7
cdr3_nt: TGTGCCAGCAGAGAATCCAGGACAGGACCCGCTAACGAGCAGTACTTC
cdr3_aa: CASRESRTGPANEQYF

d_call: TRBD2
clone_size: NA
v_call: TRBV7-2
j_call: TRBJ2-1
cdr3_nt: TGTGCCAGCAGCTTGGTAGCGGGAACCTACAATGAGCAGTTCTTC
cdr3_aa: CASSLVAGTYNEQFF

d_call: NA
clone_size: NA
v_call: TRBV4-1
j_call: TRBJ1-2
cdr3_nt: TGCGCCAGCAGCCAAGAAGGGGTGAACTATGGCTACACCTTC
cdr3_aa: CASSQEGVNYGYTF

d_call: NA
clone_size: NA
v_call: TRBV10-3
j_call: TRBJ1-4
cdr3_nt: TGTGCCATCAGTGACAGGGCTGCAACTAATGAAAAACTGTTTTTT
cdr3_aa: CAISDRAATNEKLFF

d_call: TRBD1
clone_size: NA
v_call: TRBV9
j_call: TRBJ2-5
cdr3_nt: TGTGCCAGCAGCGCCCCTCAGGACAGGGGGTCCCAAGAGACCCAGTACTTC
cdr3_aa: CASSAPQDRGSQETQYF

d_call: NA
clone_size: NA
v_call: TRBV7-2
j_call: TRBJ1-6
cdr3_nt: TGTGCCAGCAGCTTAGTCAGTTTGGGCCCATCACCCCTCCACTTT
cdr3_aa: CASSLVSLGPSPLHF

d_call: TRBD1
clone_size: NA
v_call: TRBV7-6
j_call: TRBJ1-1
cdr3_nt: TGTGCCAGCAGCTCCCATTACAGGGGGAACACTGAAGCTTTCTTT
cdr3_aa: CASSSHYRGNTEAFF

d_call: NA
clone_size: NA
v_call: TRBV11-2
j_call: TRBJ1-1
cdr3_nt: TGTGCCAGCAGCCCTAGAGGGTACCCGGACACTGAAGCTTTCTTT
cdr3_aa: CASSPRGYPDTEAFF

d_call: NA
clone_size: NA
v_call: TRBV2
j_call: TRBJ1-6
cdr3_nt: TGTGCCAGCAGTGTTTACAGTTATAATTCACCCCTCCACTTT
cdr3_aa: CASSVYSYNSPLHF

d_call: TRBD1
clone_size: NA
v_call: TRBV12-3/TRBV12-4
j_call: TRBJ2-3
cdr3_nt: TGTGCCAGCAGTATACAGGGGGCTACGCAGTATTTT
cdr3_aa: CASSIQGATQYF

d_call: NA
clone_size: NA
v_call: TRBV27
j_call: TRBJ2-5
cdr3_nt: TGTGCCAGCAGCGGGGTGCAAGAGACCCAGTACTTC
cdr3_aa: CASSGVQETQYF

d_call: TRBD2
clone_size: NA
v_call: TRBV3-1/TRBV3-2
j_call: TRBJ2-5
cdr3_nt: TGTGCCAGCCACGGACTAGCGGGGTCCCAACCCCGGTACTTC
cdr3_aa: CASHGLAGSQPRYF

d_call: TRBD2
clone_size: NA
v_call: TRBV5-1
j_call: TRBJ2-2
cdr3_nt: TGCGCCAGCAGCCCAGGAGGCGGGGGGAGTCGCACCGGGGAGCTGTTTTTT
cdr3_aa: CASSPGGGGSRTGELFF

d_call: TRBD1
clone_size: NA
v_call: TRBV9
j_call: TRBJ1-1
cdr3_nt: TGTGCCAGCAGCCCTCAGGACAGGGGCACTGAAGCTTTCTTT
cdr3_aa: CASSPQDRGTEAFF

d_call: NA
clone_size: NA
v_call: TRBV5-6
j_call: TRBJ2-1
cdr3_nt: TGTGCCAGCAGCTCTAAGGGGAAATCCTACAATGAGCAGTTCTTC
cdr3_aa: CASSSKGKSYNEQFF

d_call: TRBD1
clone_size: NA
v_call: TRBV19
j_call: TRBJ1-2
cdr3_nt: TGTGCCAGTAGCTCCGGGACAGGCCCCTATGGCTACACCTTC
cdr3_aa: CASSSGTGPYGYTF

d_call: NA
clone_size: NA
v_call: TRBV11-2
j_call: TRBJ2-7
cdr3_nt: TGTGCCAGCAGCTTAGTCCCCGGGGGGCCACACTACGAGCAGTACTTC
cdr3_aa: CASSLVPGGPHYEQYF

d_call: TRBD2
clone_size: NA
v_call: TRBV4-1
j_call: TRBJ2-2
cdr3_nt: TGCGCCAGCAGCCAATGGACTAGCTTGGGCACCGGGGAGCTGTTTTTT
cdr3_aa: CASSQWTSLGTGELFF

d_call: NA
clone_size: once
v_call: TRBV14
j_call: TRBJ2-2
cdr3_nt: TGTGCCAGCAGCCAAGATAAGAGCGGCAACACCGGGGAGCTGTTTTTT
cdr3_aa: CASSQDKSGNTGELFF

d_call: TRBD2
clone_size: NA
v_call: TRBV6-5
j_call: TRBJ2-3
cdr3_nt: TGTGCCAGCAGCTGGGAGGGTTCCGTTACGCAGTATTTT
cdr3_aa: CASSWEGSVTQYF

d_call: NA
clone_size: NA
v_call: TRBV11-2
j_call: TRBJ2-5
cdr3_nt: TGTGCCAGCAGCTTATGGACACACCAAGAGACCCAGTACTTC
cdr3_aa: CASSLWTHQETQYF

d_call: NA
clone_size: NA
v_call: TRBV7-9
j_call: TRBJ1-2
cdr3_nt: TGTGCCAGCAGCTTAGAGGGCAGGGGAGGCTACACCTTC
cdr3_aa: CASSLEGRGGYTF

d_call: TRBD1
clone_size: NA
v_call: TRBV5-1
j_call: TRBJ1-4
cdr3_nt: TGCGCCAGCAGCCCACAGGGGATCAGTGAAAAACTGTTTTTT
cdr3_aa: CASSPQGISEKLFF

d_call: TRBD1
clone_size: NA
v_call: TRBV11-2
j_call: TRBJ1-5
cdr3_nt: TGTGCCAGCCAGGGACAGGGGTGGGGTCAGCCCCAGCATTTT
cdr3_aa: CASQGQGWGQPQHF

d_call: NA
clone_size: NA
v_call: TRBV5-3
j_call: TRBJ2-7
cdr3_nt: TGTGCCAGAAGCGGGCCCTACGAGCAGTACTTC
cdr3_aa: CARSGPYEQYF

d_call: NA
clone_size: once
v_call: TRBV13
j_call: TRBJ2-1
cdr3_nt: TGTGCCAGCAGCTCCCACACGAGGGCAGGTGGGTACGAGCAGTTCTTC
cdr3_aa: CASSSHTRAGGYEQFF

d_call: TRBD1
clone_size: NA
v_call: TRBV10-3
j_call: TRBJ1-1
cdr3_nt: TGTGCCATCAGGGGACAGGGACCAAACACTGAAGCTTTCTTT
cdr3_aa: CAIRGQGPNTEAFF

d_call: NA
clone_size: NA
v_call: TRBV10-3
j_call: TRBJ1-3
cdr3_nt: TGTGCCATCAGTGAGTCGAGGTCGAGAGGAAACACCATATATTTT
cdr3_aa: CAISESRSRGNTIYF

d_call: TRBD1
clone_size: NA
v_call: TRBV6-5
j_call: TRBJ2-1
cdr3_nt: TGTGCCACCCAGTCAGGGACAGCTTACAATGAGCAGTTCTTC
cdr3_aa: CATQSGTAYNEQFF

d_call: NA
clone_size: NA
v_call: TRBV30
j_call: TRBJ1-1
cdr3_nt: TGTGCCTGGAGTGGGCCCACACTGAACACTGAAGCTTTCTTT
cdr3_aa: CAWSGPTLNTEAFF

d_call: NA
clone_size: NA
v_call: TRBV3-1/TRBV3-2
j_call: TRBJ1-1
cdr3_nt: TGTGCCAGCAGCCAAGCGGGATCTGCGGTCTCTGAAGCTTTCTTT
cdr3_aa: CASSQAGSAVSEAFF

d_call: TRBD1
clone_size: NA
v_call: TRBV7-8
j_call: TRBJ1-1
cdr3_nt: TGTGCCAGCAGCCGAGAGACAGGGGTGAGGGGGTTTGGAGCTTTCTTT
cdr3_aa: CASSRETGVRGFGAFF

d_call: NA
clone_size: once
v_call: TRBV9
j_call: TRBJ2-3
cdr3_nt: TGTGCCAGCAGCGTAGCGATAGGGGGAGATACGCAGTATTTT
cdr3_aa: CASSVAIGGDTQYF

d_call: NA
clone_size: NA
v_call: TRBV7-2
j_call: TRBJ2-7
cdr3_nt: TGTGCCAGCAGCTCCCTGGGCGGGGACCACTACGAGCAGTACTTC
cdr3_aa: CASSSLGGDHYEQYF

d_call: NA
clone_size: NA
v_call: TRBV4-3
j_call: TRBJ1-4
cdr3_nt: TGCGCCAGCAGCCAAGAGACAGTTAATGAAAAACTGTTTTTT
cdr3_aa: CASSQETVNEKLFF

d_call: TRBD1
clone_size: NA
v_call: TRBV15
j_call: TRBJ1-4
cdr3_nt: TGTGCCACCAGCAGAGATCGGGACAGAGATTCTAATGAAAAACTGTTTTTT
cdr3_aa: CATSRDRDRDSNEKLFF